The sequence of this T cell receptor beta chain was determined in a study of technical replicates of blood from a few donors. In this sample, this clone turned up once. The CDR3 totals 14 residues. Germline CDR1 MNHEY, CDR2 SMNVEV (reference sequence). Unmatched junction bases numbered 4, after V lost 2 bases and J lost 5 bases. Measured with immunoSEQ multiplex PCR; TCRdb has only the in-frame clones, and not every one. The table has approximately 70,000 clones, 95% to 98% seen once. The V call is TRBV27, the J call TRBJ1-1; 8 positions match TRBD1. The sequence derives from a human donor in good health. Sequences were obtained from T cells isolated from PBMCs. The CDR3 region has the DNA TGTGCCAGCAGTTTAGACAGGGGAAAGACTGAAGCTTTCTTT. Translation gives CASSLDRGKTEAFF.